This TCR beta chain originates from a study of blood T cell repertoires in COVID-19. For the study at large: Italy, Spain and the United States were the sources of the convalescent and acute COVID-19 samples.

The participants were between roughly 18 and 89 years old and came from under 25 US areas. Self-reported history from a screening survey and questionnaire set each donor's cohort. Under the authors' procedure: Reference gene primer amplification gave nucleated cell count estimates. The repertoire was sequenced with immunoSEQ multiplex PCR; TCRdb's copy has only in-frame clones and lacks some. The V and J calls and the clone size are those of that table, but D and trimming were determined from the DNA. The sample has approximately 280,000 clones, around 83% seen once; the top ten hold about 5%. This clonotype was obtained from a middle-aged man who had been exposed to COVID-19. The sequenced material came from PBMCs or T cells enriched from blood (not recorded which).

The CDR3 here is CASSSLRSTDTQYF. In nucleotides, the CDR3 is TGTGCCAGCAGTTCCCTCCGGAGCACAGATACGCAGTATTTT. This chain joins TRBV6-5 and TRBJ2-3; D is uncertain. V was shortened by 4 bases and J by 0 bases, with 8 bases between the two germline ends. This CDR3 has 14 amino acids. CDR1 and CDR2 from the germline V gene are MNHEY and SVGAGI.